This T cell receptor (beta chain) was identified during a study of graft-versus-host responses after intestinal transplantation. Across the study: Recipients had multivisceral, liver-intestinal, or isolated intestinal transplants.

Only in-frame clones appear in the TCRdb table, and some are missing; sequencing was by immunoSEQ multiplex PCR. The sample yields about 88,000 clones, 91% seen once. This clone was seen once. The antigen remains undetermined. The germline V gene has CDR1 MDHEN and CDR2 SYDVKM. The V and J ends lost 6 bases and 3 bases respectively, with 12 bases between them. The CDR3 totals 14 residues. Broader study findings: GvH clones turned up in recipient marrow; some had shown up first in ileum or blood. Some patients had graft-donor T cell macrochimerism. In their allografts, the ratios of graft-versus-host to host-versus-graft T cell clones were high. Early post-transplant HvG declines tracked with peak circulating GvH clone levels.

This specimen was unstimulated CD4+ T cells sorted from spleen or lymph node cells, taken before transplant. This receptor was obtained from a human donor who was the organ donor for an intestinal transplant. The chain joins TRBV28 to TRBJ2-1; a weak D match, TRBD1 (5 bases). The CDR3 region has the DNA TGTGCCAGCAGAGCTATGACAGACTACAATGAGCAGTTCTTC. Translating gives CASRAMTDYNEQFF.